Listed here are 24 T cell receptor beta chains from one sample, sequenced in a study of cytomegalovirus exposure and HLA in healthy donors. The PCR used 60 Vbeta and 13 Jbeta primers. The repertoire was sequenced with immunoSEQ multiplex PCR; TCRdb's copy has only in-frame clones and lacks some. The table lists around 160,000 clones, around four fifths of them singletons, with roughly 1.4% in the top ten. What was sequenced was PBMCs. Every receptor here comes from a woman between 18 and 30 years old in good health and CMV-seronegative.

This sequence joins TRBV11-1 and TRBJ2-2; maybe TRBD1 (5 bases). The CDR3 contains 14 residues. Germline CDR1 and CDR2: SGHAT and FQDESV (reference sequence). Trimming shortened V by 1 base and J by 4 bases, and 7 bases separated the two germline ends. The CDR3 sequence is CASSLDRFTGELFF. The CDR3 DNA follows: TGTGCCAGCAGCTTAGACAGGTTCACCGGGGAGCTGTTTTTT.

The chain joins TRBV2 to TRBJ1-1; D ambiguous. The V end was cut by 1 base, the J end by 1 base, with 10 bases between. The CDR3 has 15 residues. CDR1 and CDR2 from the germline V gene are SNHLY and FYNNEI. The CDR3 here is CASSEERVPNTEAFF. The CDR3, as DNA: TGTGCCAGCAGTGAAGAAAGAGTTCCGAACACTGAAGCTTTCTTT. Full variable domain (outside the CDR3, taken from reference TRBV2 and TRBJ1-1): EPEVTQTPSHQVTQMGQEVILRCVPISNHLYFYWYRQILGQKVEFLVSFYNNEISEKSEIFDDQFSVERPDGSNFTLKIRSTKLEDSAMYFCASSEERVPNTEAFFGQGTRLTVV.

On this clone itself: One end of the junction is discordant with germline, which a read error may explain. Other DNA sequences in this sample translate to the same CDR3. V is TRBV4-1 and J is TRBJ1-2, with TRBD1 matching over 7 bases. The CDR3 runs to 17 residues. Per the germline V gene, CDR1 is MGHRA and CDR2 is YSYEKL. CDR3 coding DNA: TGCGCCAGCAGCCGAGGACAGGTACTCCCTGTCCTCTATGGTTACACCTTC. It translates to CASSRGQVLPVLYGYTF.

CDR3 protein: CASRNQGSGWYEQYF. The CDR3 bases are TGTGCCAGCAGGAATCAGGGTAGTGGGTGGTACGAGCAGTACTTC. This sequence joins TRBV2 and TRBJ2-7; possibly TRBD1 for D (5 bases). Germline V gives CDR1 SNHLY, CDR2 FYNNEI. The CDR3 loop spans 15 amino acids. The ends were cut back, 6 bases at V and 4 bases at J, with 19 bases in the middle.

A single count supports this clone. The V and J genes are TRBV29-1 and TRBJ2-5; TRBD2 is a possible D gene (5 bases). V gave up 4 bases and J gave up 3 bases, with 9 bases separating them. Germline lookup yields CDR1 SQVTM and CDR2 ANQGSEA. This CDR3 is 12 amino acids long. The CDR3 loop reads CSVGDYEETQYF. The CDR3 nucleotides are TGCAGCGTTGGAGACTACGAAGAGACCCAGTACTTC.

This chain's CDR3 is CASSSSRSGSYEKLFF. The CDR3 nucleotides read TGTGCCAGCAGCTCCTCACGATCAGGGTCGTATGAAAAACTGTTTTTT. V and J are TRBV7-8 and TRBJ1-4; weak D call: TRBD1 (5 bases). V lost 4 bases and J lost 6, with 18 bases in between. Germline V gene lookup returns CDR1 SGHVS and CDR2 FQNEAQ. The CDR3 totals 16 residues. Drawing the rest from reference TRBV7-8 and TRBJ1-4, the complete variable domain is GAGVSQSPRYKVAKRGQDVALRCDPISGHVSLFWYQQALGQGPEFLTYFQNEAQLDKSGLPSDRFFAERPEGSVSTLKIQRTQQEDSAVYLCASSSSRSGSYEKLFFGSGTQLSVL.

This clone was observed a single time. This chain uses TRBV19 with TRBJ1-2; D is ambiguous. Germline CDR1 is LNHDA and CDR2 is SQIVND (reference sequence). The germline V and J ends were trimmed by 3 bases and 1 base, with 15 bases remaining between them. CDR3 size: 16 residues. CDR3: CASSIVGGPFNYGYTF. The CDR3 bases are TGTGCCAGTAGTATCGTAGGAGGGCCCTTTAACTATGGCTACACCTTC. Full variable domain (remainder filled in from reference TRBV19 and TRBJ1-2): DGGITQSPKYLFRKEGQNVTLSCEQNLNHDAMYWYRQDPGQGLRLIYYSQIVNDFQKGDIAEGYSVSREKKESFPLTVTSAQKNPTAFYLCASSIVGGPFNYGYTFGSGTRLTVV.

Here the CDR3 DNA reads TGTGCCAGCAGTGCCCGGGCGGGGGGCCCACCCCAAGAGACCCAGTACTTC. It is translated as CASSARAGGPPQETQYF. The chain joins TRBV6-1 to TRBJ2-5, with 8 bases aligning to TRBD2. Germline V lookup: CDR1 MNHNS, CDR2 SASEGT. V gave up 4 bases and J gave up 1 base; unmatched junction bases: 11. The CDR3 runs 17 residues.

The chain joins TRBV21-1 to TRBJ2-7; the table gives TRBD2 as D, unverified against the DNA. TRBV21-1 is a pseudogene segment. This CDR3 region has 19 residues. CDR3 nucleotide sequence: TGTGCCAGCAGCCGACCAATAACGGGGGGCCACCTTTATGACTACGAGCAGTACTTC. Amino acids: CASSRPITGGHLYDYEQYF.

This chain links TRBV4-2 with TRBJ1-5; possibly TRBD1 for D (5 bases). Germline assignment: CDR1 LGHNA and CDR2 YNFKEQ. Between the trimmed V and J ends, which lost 1 base and 4 bases, there was a span of 11 bases. The CDR3 sequence is 15 residues long. The CDR3 DNA reads TGTGCCAGCAGCCAAGGAGGTACAGGAAATCAGCCCCAGCATTTT. This sequence encodes CASSQGGTGNQPQHF.

The genes are TRBV4-1 and TRBJ2-2, with D hard to call. The ends were cut back, 3 bases at V and 2 bases at J, with 4 bases in the middle. CDR1 MGHRA and CDR2 YSYEKL come from the germline V gene. This CDR3 contains 13 residues. The CDR3 DNA reads TGCGCCAGCAGCCACCTAAACACCGGGGAGCTGTTTTTT. This codes for CASSHLNTGELFF.

The chain is built from TRBV29-1 and TRBJ2-1, with TRBD1 identical over 9 bases. CDR3 size: 14 residues. V was pared by 5 bases and J by 10 bases, with 12 bases of the junction left unmatched. CDR1 SQVTM and CDR2 ANQGSEA come from the germline V gene. CDR3 region: CSVRGTGHKLEQFF. The CDR3 DNA reads as TGCAGCGTTCGGGGGACAGGGCATAAGTTGGAGCAGTTCTTC.

V usage is TRBV6-5 and J usage is TRBJ1-1, with D possibly TRBD1 on 6 matching bases. Germline loops: CDR1 MNHEY, CDR2 SVGAGI. This CDR3 is 14 amino acids long. V shed 6 bases and J shed 2 bases, with 13 bases lying between them. CDR3 region: CASRPGQPNTEAFF. The CDR3 nucleotides read TGTGCCAGCAGACCCGGACAGCCCAACACTGAAGCTTTCTTT.

This sequence joins TRBV27 and TRBJ2-1; 9 positions agree with TRBD2. Germline V CDR1 and CDR2: MNHEY, SMNVEV (reference sequence). This CDR3 contains 16 residues. The V gene end was trimmed by 6 bases and the J gene end by 2 bases; junction bases not matched to a gene: 8. CDR3 protein: CASRPAGGRTYNEQFF. CDR3 in DNA: TGTGCCAGCAGGCCAGCGGGGGGAAGGACCTACAATGAGCAGTTCTTC.

A few counts support this clone. V gene TRBV7-8 combines with J gene TRBJ1-1; no clear D gene. CDR1 and CDR2 from the germline V gene are SGHVS and FQNEAQ. Trimming removed 6 bases from V and 4 bases from J, with 12 bases in between. The CDR3 extends over 13 amino acids. The CDR3 bases are TGTGCCAGCAGTATCCAAGTTAGCACTGAAGCTTTCTTT. Residues: CASSIQVSTEAFF.

The chain links TRBV29-1 to TRBJ1-1, with TRBD1 matching 8 bases. Germline loops: CDR1 SQVTM, CDR2 ANQGSEA. The CDR3 runs 13 residues. The junction had 7 bases not matched to a gene; V was cut back by 5 bases and J by 5 bases. The CDR3: CSVHRGQETEAFF. DNA of the CDR3: TGCAGCGTTCACCGGGGACAGGAAACTGAAGCTTTCTTT.

This chain joins TRBV6-1 and TRBJ1-1; D not certain. There are 14 residues in the CDR3. Germline-derived CDR1 and CDR2 are MNHNS and SASEGT. The ends were cut back, 6 bases at V and 0 bases at J, with 11 bases in the middle. The CDR3 nucleotides read TGTGCCAGCAGCCCTGGACTGTTGAACACTGAAGCTTTCTTT. It codes for CASSPGLLNTEAFF.

This clone occurred once. This sequence joins TRBV6-1 and TRBJ1-6, with D perhaps matching TRBD1 (6 bases). This CDR3 spans 15 amino acids. Germline V CDR1 and CDR2: MNHNS, SASEGT. Trimming stripped 6 bases from V and 8 bases from J, with 17 bases between. CDR3 loop: CASRSDRSGYSPLHF. The CDR3 coding sequence is TGTGCCAGCAGATCGGACAGATCGGGTTATTCACCCCTCCACTTT.

V usage is TRBV4-1 and J usage is TRBJ2-7; D not resolved. Trimming cost V 4 bases and J 3 bases, with 22 bases left between them. The CDR3 has 17 amino acids. CDR1 MGHRA and CDR2 YSYEKL come from the germline V gene. The CDR3 sequence is CASSPDIEVGSNYEQYF. The CDR3 DNA is TGCGCCAGCAGCCCCGATATAGAGGTAGGATCGAACTACGAGCAGTACTTC.

The genes are TRBV5-1 and TRBJ1-2; D unclear. The V gene's germline CDR1 is SGHRS and CDR2 YFSETQ. This CDR3 has 13 residues. The ends were cut back, 0 bases at V and 1 base at J, with 4 bases in the middle. CDR3 amino acids: CASSLELNYGYTF. In DNA, the CDR3 is TGCGCCAGCAGCTTGGAGCTTAACTATGGCTACACCTTC.

The V and J genes are TRBV5-4 and TRBJ1-1; D possibly corresponds to TRBD1 (6 bases). This CDR3 is 13 amino acids long. V gave up 1 base and J gave up 11 bases, with 15 bases separating them. Germline V gene sequence: CDR1 SGHNT, CDR2 YYREEE (reference sequence). The CDR3: CASSLLVLRGAFF. Written as DNA, the CDR3 is TGTGCCAGCAGCTTGTTAGTATTAAGGGGGGCTTTCTTT.

V and J are TRBV10-2 and TRBJ2-2, with D possibly matching TRBD2 (7 bases). Looked up from germline, CDR1 is WSHSY and CDR2 is SAAADI. The CDR3 is 14 amino acids. V was shortened by 9 bases and J by 5 bases, with 16 bases between the two germline ends. The CDR3 sequence is CASTVKGGTGELFF. Written as DNA, the CDR3 is TGCGCCAGTACCGTAAAGGGGGGGACCGGGGAGCTGTTTTTT.

This clone was observed once. This chain joins TRBV5-8 and TRBJ1-2; TRBD1 agrees at 11 bases. The CDR3 loop spans 15 amino acids. The J segment lost 3 bases and the V segment lost 4 bases, leaving 5 bases of the junction unmatched. The germline gives CDR1 SGHTS, CDR2 YDEGEE. DNA for the CDR3: TGTGCCAGCAGCCCCAGGACAGGGGGCTACTATGGCTACACCTTC. This codes for CASSPRTGGYYGYTF.

V is TRBV7-6 and J is TRBJ2-2; the match to TRBD2 covers 13 bases. V gave up 6 bases and J gave up 2 bases; unmatched junction bases: 9. The CDR3 sequence is 18 residues long. Germline CDR1 SGHVS, CDR2 FNYEAQ. CDR3 in DNA: TGTGCCAGCAGAAAGGGACTAGCGGGGACAATCAACACCGGGGAGCTGTTTTTT. It translates to CASRKGLAGTINTGELFF.